This T cell receptor (beta chain) was sequenced during a study of T cells after somatic rescue of genetic block. This clone was counted a single time. The CDR3 covers 16 residues. V lost 4 bases to trimming and J lost 5 bases, with 18 bases between them. Germline V lookup: CDR1 SGDLS, CDR2 YYNGEE. The table came from immunoSEQ multiplex PCR; TCRdb's copy has only in-frame clones and leaves some out. The sample carries roughly 110,000 clones, over 80% recorded once. The genes are TRBV9 and TRBJ1-4; perhaps TRBD1 as D (5 bases). The sample consisted of peripheral blood mononuclear cells (PBMCs). This TCR was sampled from a young woman. The CDR3 is CASSFLGSGGNEKLFF. The CDR3 nucleotides are TGTGCCAGCAGCTTCCTCGGGTCGGGGGGGAATGAAAAACTGTTTTTT.